The T cell receptor (beta chain) under discussion was sequenced for a study of blood T cell repertoires in COVID-19. Method: immunoSEQ multiplex PCR; TCRdb's copy keeps in-frame clones and lacks some. The sample comprises roughly 250,000 clones, 87% of which are singletons, and around 6.9% rests with the top ten. V was clipped by 3 bases and J by 5 bases, with 6 bases between them. Germline CDR1 reads MNHEY; CDR2 reads SMNVEV (reference sequence). The CDR3 runs 12 residues. V and J are TRBV27 and TRBJ2-3; D unclear. The origin of this receptor is a man aged 55 to 70 who had recovered from COVID-19. Sequencing used peripheral blood. CDR3 DNA: TGTGCCAGCAGTTTTCTAGAAGATACGCAGTATTTT. Its protein product is CASSFLEDTQYF.